This T cell receptor beta chain was sequenced for a study of tumour-infiltrating T cells in Burkitt lymphoma. V was clipped by 0 bases and J by 2 bases, with 10 bases between them. Per germline, CDR1 MGHRA and CDR2 YSYEKL. The CDR3 runs 15 residues. The assay was immunoSEQ multiplex PCR, and TCRdb's table has in-frame clones only and misses some. The data hold 12,000 to 15,000 clones, with over 75% observed a single time. Sequencing input: tumor tissue. V is TRBV4-1 and J is TRBJ1-2; no clear D. The sequence was obtained from a human donor with diffuse large B-cell lymphoma. CDR3 DNA: TGCGCCAGCAGCCAAGATAAAGGACTAAACTATGGCTACACCTTC. This sequence encodes CASSQDKGLNYGYTF.